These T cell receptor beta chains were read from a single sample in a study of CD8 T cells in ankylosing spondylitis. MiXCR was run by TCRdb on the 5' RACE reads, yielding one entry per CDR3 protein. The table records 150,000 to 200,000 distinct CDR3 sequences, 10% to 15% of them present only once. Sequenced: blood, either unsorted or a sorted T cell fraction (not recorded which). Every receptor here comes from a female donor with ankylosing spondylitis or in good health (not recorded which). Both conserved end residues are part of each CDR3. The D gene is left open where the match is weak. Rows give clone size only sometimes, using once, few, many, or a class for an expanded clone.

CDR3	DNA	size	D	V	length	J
CASSLGGLAGVWDIQYF	TGTGCCAGCAGTTTAGGCGGACTAGCGGGAGTATGGGACATTCAGTACTTC	many	TRBD2	TRBV12-3/TRBV12-4	17	TRBJ2-4
CASSQEQGGYEQYF	TGCGCCAGCAGCCAAGAGCAGGGCGGTTACGAGCAGTACTTC	once	-	TRBV4-3	14	TRBJ2-7
CASSLIVGEGDADTQYF	TGTGCCAGCAGTTTGATTGTTGGGGAGGGAGATGCAGATACGCAGTATTTT	many	TRBD2	TRBV12-3/TRBV12-4	17	TRBJ2-3
CASSSTGGAGNTIYF	TGTGCCAGCAGTTCGACAGGGGGCGCAGGAAACACCATATATTTT	many	TRBD1	TRBV6-5	15	TRBJ1-3
CSVEVRGTYNEQFF	TGCAGTGTTGAAGTCAGGGGAACCTACAATGAGCAGTTCTTC	-	-	TRBV29-1	14	TRBJ2-1
CASSPIRGGKQYF	TGTGCCAGCAGTCCTATCCGGGGTGGGAAGCAGTACTTC	-	-	TRBV12-3/TRBV12-4	13	TRBJ2-7
CASRVDVALGETQYF	TGCGCCAGTCGGGTGGATGTAGCTCTAGGGGAGACCCAGTACTTC	many	-	TRBV5-1	15	TRBJ2-5
CASTDLSGGLADTQYF	TGTGCCAGCACCGACCTTAGTGGGGGACTTGCAGATACGCAGTATTTT	many	-	TRBV12-3/TRBV12-4	16	TRBJ2-3
CASSLGRGGDGYTF	TGTGCCAGCAGTTTGGGCAGGGGAGGTGATGGCTACACCTTC	few	-	TRBV12-3/TRBV12-4	14	TRBJ1-2
CSARGAGTSGSSYEQYF	TGCAGTGCTAGAGGGGCCGGGACTAGCGGGAGTTCCTACGAGCAGTACTTC	many	TRBD2	TRBV20-1	17	TRBJ2-7
CASSQDSGRDQPQHF	TGCGCCAGCAGCCAAGATTCGGGGCGAGATCAGCCCCAGCATTTT	many	-	TRBV4-3	15	TRBJ1-5
CATREEGYEQYF	TGCGCCACTCGGGAGGAGGGATACGAGCAGTACTTC	-	TRBD2	TRBV10-2	12	TRBJ2-7
CASSYSPGMRETQYF	TGTGCCAGCAGTTACTCGCCGGGAATGAGAGAGACCCAGTACTTC	-	-	TRBV6-5	15	TRBJ2-5
CSALKGVAASYNEQFF	TGCAGTGCTCTGAAGGGGGTAGCGGCCTCCTACAATGAGCAGTTCTTC	few	-	TRBV20-1	16	TRBJ2-1
CASSTWELAPNNEQFF	TGTGCCAGCAGCACTTGGGAGCTAGCGCCTAACAATGAGCAGTTCTTC	many	-	TRBV6-2/TRBV6-3	16	TRBJ2-1
CSARGPASPYEQYF	TGCAGTGCTAGAGGGCCGGCCAGCCCCTACGAGCAGTACTTC	-	-	TRBV20-1	14	TRBJ2-7
CASSYGQYVYEQYF	TGTGCCAGCAGTTACGGTCAGTACGTCTACGAGCAGTACTTC	many	-	TRBV6-2/TRBV6-3	14	TRBJ2-7
CASEWSEVGTQYF	TGTGCCAGCGAATGGTCAGAGGTGGGGACCCAGTACTTC	-	-	TRBV6-1	13	TRBJ2-5
CASSPPASSGANVLTF	TGTGCCAGCAGCCCGCCCGCTAGCTCTGGGGCCAACGTCCTGACTTTC	few	-	TRBV7-9	16	TRBJ2-6
CASRNPQEDTQYF	TGTGCCAGCCGAAATCCACAAGAAGATACGCAGTATTTT	-	-	TRBV2	13	TRBJ2-3
CASSDRAISYEQYF	TGTGCCAGCAGCGACAGGGCGATCTCCTACGAGCAGTACTTC	many	TRBD1	TRBV27	14	TRBJ2-7
CASSFRILGELFF	TGTGCCAGCAGTTTCAGGATCCTCGGGGAGCTGTTTTTT	many	-	TRBV28	13	TRBJ2-2
CASSVTGKAEAFF	TGTGCCAGCAGCGTTACAGGGAAAGCTGAAGCTTTCTTT	many	-	TRBV9	13	TRBJ1-1
CASSSGGDRGPYGYTF	TGTGCCAGCAGCTCCGGGGGGGACAGGGGGCCCTATGGCTACACCTTC	many	TRBD1	TRBV13	16	TRBJ1-2
CASSLDNLYEQYF	TGCGCCAGCAGCTTGGACAATTTATACGAGCAGTACTTC	many	-	TRBV5-1	13	TRBJ2-7
CASSRGNEKLFF	TGTGCCAGCAGTCGGGGGAATGAAAAACTGTTTTTT	many	-	TRBV12-3/TRBV12-4	12	TRBJ1-4
CATQTQGAYSYNEQFF	TGTGCCACCCAGACACAGGGGGCCTACTCCTACAATGAGCAGTTCTTC	many	TRBD1	TRBV27	16	TRBJ2-1
CASSLTSGNHEQYF	TGTGCCAGCAGCCTTACTAGCGGGAACCACGAGCAGTACTTC	many	TRBD2	TRBV7-3	14	TRBJ2-7
CASSFRVREGAHTEAFF	TGTGCCAGCAGTTTTCGGGTGAGGGAGGGGGCACACACTGAAGCTTTCTTT	few	TRBD1	TRBV27	17	TRBJ1-1
CATDPGVSTEAFF	TGTGCCACCGATCCGGGGGTCAGCACTGAAGCTTTCTTT	few	-	TRBV19	13	TRBJ1-1
CASSQGLAITGELFF	TGCGCCAGCAGCCAAGGACTAGCGATCACCGGGGAGCTGTTTTTT	many	TRBD2	TRBV4-3	15	TRBJ2-2
CASSSISGRLTDTQYF	TGTGCCAGCAGTTCCATTTCCGGGAGGCTCACAGATACGCAGTATTTT	-	TRBD2	TRBV28	16	TRBJ2-3
CASSLVVNQPQHF	TGTGCCAGCAGCTTAGTCGTAAATCAGCCCCAGCATTTT	many	-	TRBV7-2	13	TRBJ1-5
CASRTGFTGELFF	TGTGCCAGCCGGACAGGGTTCACCGGGGAGCTGTTTTTT	few	TRBD1	TRBV7-8	13	TRBJ2-2
CASSLDRPGANVLTF	TGTGCCAGCAGCCTGGACCGACCTGGGGCCAACGTCCTGACTTTC	-	-	TRBV7-2	15	TRBJ2-6
CARTADTDTQYF	TGTGCCCGAACGGCGGACACAGATACGCAGTATTTT	-	-	TRBV30	12	TRBJ2-3
CASSTFGTQHNQPQHF	TGTGCCAGCAGTACCTTCGGGACGCAGCACAATCAGCCCCAGCATTTT	few	-	TRBV27	16	TRBJ1-5
CATSAPNQPQHF	TGTGCCACCAGTGCCCCCAATCAGCCCCAGCATTTT	many	-	TRBV24-1	12	TRBJ1-5
CASSLMGQGAAFF	TGTGCCAGCAGTTTAATGGGCCAGGGGGCCGCTTTCTTT	many	TRBD1	TRBV12-3/TRBV12-4	13	TRBJ1-1
CASSTRTVNNEQFF	TGCGCCAGCAGCACTAGGACAGTTAACAATGAGCAGTTCTTC	many	-	TRBV5-1	14	TRBJ2-1
CASIPSSGKFFGTQYF	TGTGCCAGCATCCCCTCTAGCGGGAAGTTTTTCGGTACGCAGTATTTT	many	TRBD2	TRBV7-9	16	TRBJ2-3
CASSLRPSGPQGTDTQYF	TGCGCCAGCAGCTTGAGGCCTAGCGGGCCCCAAGGCACAGATACGCAGTATTTT	many	TRBD2	TRBV5-1	18	TRBJ2-3
CASSVTSYNEQFF	TGTGCCAGCAGCGTAACATCTTACAATGAGCAGTTCTTC	many	-	TRBV9	13	TRBJ2-1
CSARPIGGAVTNEKLFF	TGCAGTGCTAGACCTATTGGGGGGGCCGTCACTAATGAAAAACTGTTTTTT	-	-	TRBV20-1	17	TRBJ1-4
CASSLIGQEGGYTF	TGTGCCAGCAGCTTAATCGGACAGGAAGGTGGCTACACCTTC	many	TRBD1	TRBV7-3	14	TRBJ1-2
CASSQDWQQPQHF	TGTGCCAGCAGCCAGGATTGGCAGCAGCCCCAGCATTTT	many	-	TRBV3-1	13	TRBJ1-5
CASSSGGTKTYEQYF	TGTGCCAGCAGTTCTGGTGGGACCAAGACCTACGAGCAGTACTTC	-	-	TRBV12-3/TRBV12-4	15	TRBJ2-7
CSATRSTDTQYF	TGCAGTGCCACCCGTAGCACAGATACGCAGTATTTT	many	-	TRBV20-1	12	TRBJ2-3
CASSYAALATEAFF	TGTGCCAGCAGTTACGCCGCCCTGGCAACTGAAGCTTTCTTT	-	-	TRBV6-5	14	TRBJ1-1
CASSLYRGSKLFF	TGTGCCAGCAGTTTATACAGGGGAAGTAAACTGTTTTTT	many	TRBD1	TRBV27	13	TRBJ1-4
CASSLSKTNEKLFF	TGTGCCAGCAGCCTCAGTAAAACTAATGAAAAACTGTTTTTT	many	-	TRBV7-2	14	TRBJ1-4
CASSPGQRVETQYF	TGCGCCAGCAGCCCGGGACAGAGGGTAGAGACCCAGTACTTC	few	TRBD1	TRBV5-1	14	TRBJ2-5
CASSLRPSGTEAFF	TGCGCCAGCAGCTTGCGTCCGTCGGGGACTGAAGCTTTCTTT	many	-	TRBV5-1	14	TRBJ1-1
CASSPTPDSGNTIYF	TGTGCCAGCAGCCCGACACCTGACTCTGGAAACACCATATATTTT	-	-	TRBV3-1	15	TRBJ1-3